The 31 T cell receptor beta chains given below trace back to one sample, sequenced in a study of CD8 T cells in Susac syndrome. The authors reverse transcribed roughly 0.5 to 1 ug RNA with random hexamers. MiXCR, run by TCRdb on the immunoSEQ multiplex PCR reads, gives a single entry per CDR3 protein. This sample has 150,000 to 200,000 distinct CDR3 sequences, with roughly 95% found just once. The sequenced sample consisted of CD4+ T cells from PBMCs. The receptors derive from a human donor with multiple sclerosis.

This clonotype has a handful of counts. J is TRBJ2-7 and V is TRBV6-2 or TRBV6-3; D gene unclear. This CDR3 region has 14 residues. Germline V gene data show CDR1 as MNHEY and CDR2 as SVGEGT. V was trimmed by 6 bases and J by 0 bases, leaving 12 bases between them. Here the CDR3 reads CASRPPASSYEQYF. CDR3 nucleotide sequence: TGTGCCAGCAGACCCCCGGCGTCCTCCTACGAGCAGTACTTC.

The chain uses TRBV10-1 and TRBJ1-1, with D unclear. The CDR3 sequence is 13 residues long. Trimming took 3 bases from V and 9 from J, leaving 14 bases between them. Germline CDR1 is WNHNN and CDR2 is SYGVQD (reference sequence). Here the CDR3 reads CASSDLTVSQAFF. CDR3 bases: TGCGCCAGCAGTGATTTGACGGTCTCCCAAGCTTTCTTT.

The rearrangement uses TRBV3-1 and TRBJ2-5; D may be TRBD2 (5 bases). With 4 bases removed from V and 2 bases from J, the gap between germline ends came to 11 bases. This CDR3 spans 14 amino acids. CDR1 is LGHDT and CDR2 is YNNKEL in the germline V gene (reference sequence). CDR3 bases: TGTGCCAGCAGCCGAGGACTTAGACAAGAGACCCAGTACTTC. It encodes CASSRGLRQETQYF.

The J gene is TRBJ2-1, the V gene TRBV30, with D maybe TRBD2 (6 bases). Germline V CDR1 and CDR2: GTSNPN, SVGIG (reference sequence). The V end lost 5 bases, the J end lost 10 bases, and 18 bases lay between the germline ends. This CDR3 spans 13 amino acids. The CDR3 sequence: CAWGGLQQREQFF. In DNA form, the CDR3 reads TGTGCCTGGGGGGGACTCCAGCAAAGGGAGCAGTTCTTC. Full variable domain (missing parts from reference TRBV30 and TRBJ2-1): SQTIHQWPATLVQPVGSPLSLECTVEGTSNPNLYWYRQAAGRGLQLLFYSVGIGQISSEVPQNLSASRPQDRQFILSSKKLLLSDSGFYLCAWGGLQQREQFFGPGTRLTVL.

This clonotype appeared a single time. The chain couples TRBV5-1 to TRBJ2-5; D gene uncertain. The germline V gene has CDR1 SGHRS and CDR2 YFSETQ. The V end lost 4 bases, the J end lost 5 bases, and 12 bases lay between the germline ends. CDR3 length equals 13 residues. The CDR3 DNA reads TGCGCCAGCAGCCCGGGCTTCGAGGAGACCCAGTACTTC. Its protein product is CASSPGFEETQYF.

This clonotype was recorded only once. This rearrangement joins TRBV27 to TRBJ2-2, with D possibly TRBD1 on 6 matching bases. The V end was cut by 3 bases, the J end by 8 bases, with 16 bases between. CDR1 and CDR2 from the germline V gene are MNHEY and SMNVEV (reference sequence). CDR3 length: 15 residues. The CDR3 DNA reads TGTGCCAGCAGTTTTAACAGGGAATTATCGGGGGAGCTGTTTTTT. Residues: CASSFNRELSGELFF.

The V and J genes are TRBV11-1 and TRBJ2-3; TRBD2 matches at 13 bases. Per germline, CDR1 SGHAT and CDR2 FQDESV (reference sequence). This CDR3 region has 21 residues. V gave up 3 bases and J gave up 2 bases; unmatched junction bases: 17. The CDR3 DNA is TGTGCCAGCAGCTTTTACTCCATTCCGGGACTAGCGGGATCAACCACAGATACGCAGTATTTT. It is translated as CASSFYSIPGLAGSTTDTQYF.

This clonotype was seen only a few times. This sequence joins TRBV27 and TRBJ1-5; D remains ambiguous. The V gene's germline CDR1 is MNHEY and CDR2 SMNVEV (reference sequence). V was clipped by 3 bases and J by 2 bases, with 8 bases between them. The CDR3 extends over 14 amino acids. The CDR3 is CASSLWGGNQPQHF. The CDR3 nucleotides are TGTGCCAGCAGTTTGTGGGGAGGCAATCAGCCCCAGCATTTT.

This clonotype was detected only a few times. This sequence joins TRBV6-2 or TRBV6-3 and TRBJ2-5, with TRBD1 identical over 9 bases. Germline-derived CDR1 and CDR2 are MNHEY and SVGEGT. The CDR3 consists of 14 residues. Trimming at V came to 4 bases and at J to 3 bases, leaving 3 bases not matched to a gene. This CDR3 is CASSSRTGEETQYF. The CDR3 DNA follows: TGTGCCAGCAGTTCAAGGACAGGGGAAGAGACCCAGTACTTC.

This sequence joins TRBV7-9 and TRBJ2-2, with D unresolved. Germline CDR1 and CDR2: SEHNR and FQNEAQ (reference sequence). Trimming cost V 2 bases and J 4 bases, with 5 bases left between them. The CDR3 covers 13 residues. The CDR3 loop is CASSLRFTGELFF. For the CDR3, the DNA is TGTGCCAGCAGCTTAAGGTTCACCGGGGAGCTGTTTTTT.

V is TRBV19 and J is TRBJ2-7; unclear D gene. The CDR3 has 14 amino acids. Trimming pared 5 bases from V and 1 base from J, leaving 12 bases between. Looked up from germline, CDR1 is LNHDA and CDR2 is SQIVND (reference sequence). This CDR3 is CASSPLGSSYEQYF. The CDR3 nucleotides are TGTGCCAGTAGTCCGCTCGGGTCTTCCTACGAGCAGTACTTC.

In this sample, this clonotype turned up once. CDR3 protein: CATSRGQAGGYTF. The CDR3 DNA reads TGTGCCACCAGCAGAGGCCAGGCAGGGGGCTACACCTTC. The chain employs TRBV15 and TRBJ1-2, with D perhaps matching TRBD1 (5 bases). CDR3 length equals 13 residues. Germline V gives CDR1 LNHNV, CDR2 YYDKDF (reference sequence). Trimming removed 1 base from V and 8 bases from J, with 11 bases in between. Variable domain in full (rest from reference TRBV15 and TRBJ1-2): DAMVIQNPRYQVTQFGKPVTLSCSQTLNHNVMYWYQQKSSQAPKLLFHYYDKDFNNEADTPDNFQSRRPNTSFCFLDIRSPGLGDTAMYLCATSRGQAGGYTFGSGTRLTVV.

The chain employs TRBV5-4 and TRBJ2-1; 10 bases align to TRBD2. Germline loops: CDR1 SGHNT, CDR2 YYREEE (reference sequence). This CDR3 spans 17 amino acids. V lost 3 bases to trimming and J lost 1 base; unmatched junction nucleotides: 7. CDR3 loop: CASSWGPSGSSYNEQFF. In DNA, the CDR3 is TGTGCCAGCAGCTGGGGACCTAGCGGGAGTTCCTACAATGAGCAGTTCTTC. Complete variable domain (other parts from reference TRBV5-4 and TRBJ2-1): ETGVTQSPTHLIKTRGQQVTLRCSSQSGHNTVSWYQQALGQGPQFIFQYYREEENGRGNFPPRFSGLQFPNYSSELNVNALELDDSALYLCASSWGPSGSSYNEQFFGPGTRLTVL.

This chain links TRBV7-2 with TRBJ2-2, with 8 bases matching TRBD2. The CDR3 spans 17 residues. CDR1 and CDR2 (germline): SGHTA, FQGNSA. J lost 4 bases, V lost 4 bases, and 11 bases had no gene match. Written as DNA, the CDR3 is TGTGCCAGCAGCTGGTCCCGGACTAGCTTCGGCACCGGGGAGCTGTTTTTT. Encoded protein: CASSWSRTSFGTGELFF.

The chain employs TRBV4-2 and TRBJ2-6, with unresolved D. Germline CDR1 and CDR2: LGHNA and YNFKEQ. V lost 2 bases to trimming and J lost 2 bases, with 10 bases between them. The CDR3 has 16 residues. CDR3 nucleotide sequence: TGTGCCAGCAGCCAACCATCCGGGCCTGGGGCCAACGTCCTGACTTTC. It is translated as CASSQPSGPGANVLTF.

The chain recombines TRBV29-1 with TRBJ1-1; D might be TRBD1 (5 bases). Per the germline V gene, CDR1 is SQVTM and CDR2 is ANQGSEA. This CDR3 region has 13 residues. V was clipped by 7 bases and J by 4 bases, with 16 bases between them. The CDR3 loop is CSDAPYGGTEAFF. CDR3 coding DNA: TGCAGCGACGCCCCCTACGGGGGCACTGAAGCTTTCTTT.

V and J are TRBV6-6 and TRBJ2-5; D is perhaps TRBD2 (5 bases). The CDR3 sequence is 14 residues long. Germline lookup yields CDR1 MNHNY and CDR2 SVGAGI (reference sequence). The germline V and J ends were trimmed by 6 bases and 7 bases, with 18 bases remaining between them. The DNA for the CDR3 is TGTGCCAGCAGGCCTAACCTAGGGAGCGGGACCCAGTACTTC. Translation gives CASRPNLGSGTQYF.

This chain uses TRBV11-2 with TRBJ1-1; unclear D gene. This CDR3 has 11 amino acids. Germline CDR1 is SGHAT and CDR2 is FQNNGV. V dropped 7 bases and J dropped 7 bases, with 10 bases sitting between them. The chain's CDR3 is CASINIGEAFF. CDR3 DNA sequence: TGTGCCAGCATCAACATCGGTGAAGCTTTCTTT.

In its sample, this clonotype was seen once. This chain uses TRBV12-3 or TRBV12-4 with TRBJ2-7; unclear D gene. V was shortened by 3 bases and J by 3 bases, with 9 bases between the two germline ends. This CDR3 has 13 amino acids. Here the CDR3 DNA reads TGTGCCAGCAGTTTGCGCCGACTCTACGAGCAGTACTTC. Translated: CASSLRRLYEQYF.

DNA for the CDR3: TGTGCCAGCAGCGAGGGGGGCCTCACAATGAACACTGAAGCTTTCTTT. This encodes CASSEGGLTMNTEAFF. J is TRBJ1-1 and V is TRBV9; possible D gene TRBD1, 6 bases. Trimming took 3 bases from V and 0 from J, leaving 15 bases between them. From germline, CDR1 is SGDLS and CDR2 YYNGEE. The CDR3 has 16 amino acids.

The V and J genes are TRBV5-1 and TRBJ1-3; the D is unclear. Trimming took off 4 bases at V and 0 bases at J, with 8 bases between the two ends. This CDR3 contains 14 residues. Germline V gives CDR1 SGHRS, CDR2 YFSETQ. CDR3 sequence reads: CASSLTFSGNTIYF. Here the CDR3 DNA reads TGCGCCAGCAGCCTGACTTTCTCTGGAAACACCATATATTTT.

The V call is TRBV25-1, the J call TRBJ2-3; D unresolved. This CDR3 is 14 amino acids long. Trimming removed 6 bases at V and 4 bases at J, with 14 bases between. CDR1 is MGHDK and CDR2 is SYGVNS in the germline V gene. CDR3 loop: CASSKPKGPDTQYF. As DNA, the CDR3 is TGTGCCAGCAGCAAACCCAAGGGCCCAGATACGCAGTATTTT.

The chain couples TRBV30 to TRBJ1-2; weak D call: TRBD1 (5 bases). The CDR3 is 14 residues long. Trimming took 5 bases from V and 4 from J, leaving 17 bases between them. Germline CDR1 is GTSNPN and CDR2 is SVGIG (reference sequence). The chain's CDR3 is CAWGPQRQTYGYTF. CDR3 in DNA: TGTGCCTGGGGACCCCAGAGACAGACCTATGGCTACACCTTC. Full variable domain (missing parts from reference TRBV30 and TRBJ1-2): SQTIHQWPATLVQPVGSPLSLECTVEGTSNPNLYWYRQAAGRGLQLLFYSVGIGQISSEVPQNLSASRPQDRQFILSSKKLLLSDSGFYLCAWGPQRQTYGYTFGSGTRLTVV.

V usage is TRBV29-1 and J usage is TRBJ2-7; D unresolved. The CDR3 is 11 amino acids. Between the trimmed V and J ends, which lost 4 bases and 10 bases, there was a span of 14 bases. CDR1 SQVTM and CDR2 ANQGSEA come from the germline V gene. This CDR3 is CSVGADSIQYF. DNA for the CDR3: TGCAGCGTTGGGGCAGACTCAATACAGTACTTC.

V is TRBV25-1 and J is TRBJ2-7, with TRBD2 matching over 14 bases. The junction had 2 bases not matched to a gene; V was cut back by 8 bases and J by 5 bases. Germline CDR1 is MGHDK and CDR2 is SYGVNS. This CDR3 has 13 amino acids. The chain's CDR3 is CASGLAGGHEQYF. In DNA, the CDR3 is TGTGCCAGCGGACTAGCGGGAGGCCACGAGCAGTACTTC.

The V gene is TRBV2, the J gene TRBJ1-4; D not resolved. The V end lost 7 bases, the J end lost 2 bases, and 8 bases lay between the germline ends. This CDR3 region has 13 residues. The germline V gene encodes CDR1 SNHLY and CDR2 FYNNEI. Here the CDR3 reads CASIAITNEKLFF. As DNA, the CDR3 is TGTGCCAGCATAGCCATTACTAATGAAAAACTGTTTTTT.

The chain couples TRBV30 to TRBJ2-2; 8 bases agree with TRBD2. Germline CDR1 GTSNPN, CDR2 SVGIG (reference sequence). The CDR3 has 14 amino acids. The V and J ends lost 4 bases and 6 bases, in that order; junction bases with no gene match: 7. Written as DNA, the CDR3 is TGTGCCTGGATGCGAGCGGGGGCCCCCGGGGAGCTGTTTTTT. Protein product: CAWMRAGAPGELFF. Together with reference TRBV30 and TRBJ2-2, the CDR3 gives the full variable domain: SQTIHQWPATLVQPVGSPLSLECTVEGTSNPNLYWYRQAAGRGLQLLFYSVGIGQISSEVPQNLSASRPQDRQFILSSKKLLLSDSGFYLCAWMRAGAPGELFFGEGSRLTVL.

The CDR3 DNA is TGTGCCAGTAGTGCGTCAGCCAAACTGCAAGAGACCCAGTACTTC. As protein: CASSASAKLQETQYF. The chain employs TRBV19 and TRBJ2-5; D gene uncertain. Germline V gives CDR1 LNHDA, CDR2 SQIVND (reference sequence). This CDR3 contains 15 residues. Trimming removed 5 bases from V and 2 bases from J, with 15 bases in between.

The genes are TRBV20-1 and TRBJ1-2; 8 bases are a match to TRBD1. The CDR3 loop spans 14 amino acids. The V gene's germline CDR1 is DFQATT and CDR2 SNEGSKA (reference sequence). The V gene end was trimmed by 2 bases and the J gene end by 6 bases; junction bases not matched to a gene: 8. The CDR3: CSARKADRDNGYTF. The CDR3 DNA sequence: TGCAGTGCTAGAAAGGCGGACAGGGATAATGGCTACACCTTC.

The chain carries TRBV30 and TRBJ1-4; TRBD1 might be the D (6 bases). Germline CDR1 GTSNPN, CDR2 SVGIG (reference sequence). The germline V and J ends were trimmed by 4 bases and 7 bases, with 16 bases remaining between them. This CDR3 is built from 14 residues. CDR3 DNA sequence: TGTGCCTGGAAGGTGGACAGTCTATCTGAAAAACTGTTTTTT. Its translation is CAWKVDSLSEKLFF.

The chain uses TRBV12-3 or TRBV12-4 and TRBJ1-1, with D unclear. Between the trimmed V and J ends, which lost 6 bases and 2 bases, there was a span of 7 bases. This CDR3 region has 12 residues. The CDR3 here is CASSHYNTEAFF. Written as DNA, the CDR3 is TGTGCCAGCAGCCATTACAACACTGAAGCTTTCTTT.